These 6 T cell receptor beta chains were sequenced from one sample in a study of beta chain features in type 1 diabetes. Expressed TCRB transcripts were sequenced, since all the RNA that had been isolated was reverse transcribed. Some clones are missing from TCRdb's copy, which holds only in-frame ones; the method was immunoSEQ multiplex PCR. The data show fewer than 350,000 clones, under 8.5% seen once. Input material: central memory CD4+ T cells from blood. Every receptor here comes from a woman under 30 in good health.

The rearrangement joins TRBV7-2 to TRBJ1-2; 9 nucleotides agree with TRBD1. The CDR3 has 15 residues. Germline CDR1 and CDR2: SGHTA and FQGNSA. V dropped 5 bases and J dropped 4; count of bases not matched to a gene: 8. The CDR3 here is CASSLPGTGSYGYTF. The CDR3 region has the DNA TGTGCCAGCAGCCTCCCCGGGACAGGGAGCTATGGCTACACCTTC.

The chain carries TRBV29-1 and TRBJ1-4, with TRBD1 matching over 7 bases. Germline V gene sequence: CDR1 SQVTM, CDR2 ANQGSEA. The CDR3 covers 12 residues. CDR3 DNA sequence: TGCATCGCCGGGACAGAGAATGAAAAACTGTTTTTT. Translated: CIAGTENEKLFF.

As regards this clone: The sample has other DNA sequences that encode this CDR3 too. V is TRBV5-1 and J is TRBJ2-5; D uncertain. CDR1 is SGHRS and CDR2 is YFSETQ in the germline V gene. The CDR3 covers 13 residues. V was trimmed by 3 bases and J by 2 bases, leaving 8 bases between them. The CDR3 DNA is TGCGCCAGCAGCTATGGACCTCAAGAGACCCAGTACTTC. This translates into CASSYGPQETQYF.

In this sample, this clone turned up many times. This chain uses TRBV23-1 with TRBJ2-3; D remains ambiguous. TRBV23-1 is known as an ORF, though its function is uncertain. V was shortened by 4 bases and J by 4 bases, with 12 bases between the two germline ends. The CDR3 runs 14 residues. CDR3: CASSRWPWPDTQYF. DNA for the CDR3: TGCGCCAGCAGTCGATGGCCGTGGCCAGATACGCAGTATTTT.

The chain combines TRBV5-4 with TRBJ2-3; 8 nucleotides match TRBD2. Losses at the gene ends were 4 bases for V and 1 base for J; bases not matched to a gene: 8. CDR1 SGHNT and CDR2 YYREEE come from the germline V gene (reference sequence). CDR3 length equals 16 residues. In nucleotides, the CDR3 is TGTGCCAGCAGCACCCGAGCGGGGGCCCGCACAGATACGCAGTATTTT. Protein: CASSTRAGARTDTQYF.

There are a few counts of this clone. The rearrangement links TRBV5-5 to TRBJ2-5; no clear D. The CDR3 totals 14 residues. Trimming took 0 bases from V and 6 from J, leaving 12 bases between them. CDR1 SGHKS and CDR2 YYEKEE come from the germline V gene (reference sequence). CDR3 residues: CASSLGLRGKTQYF. CDR3 bases: TGTGCCAGCAGCTTGGGCCTACGAGGAAAGACCCAGTACTTC.